These 18 T cell receptor beta chains originate from one sample sequenced in a study of T-cell reconstitution after alpha-beta-depleted transplantation in children. Construction of the TCRbeta library involved unique molecular identifiers. Using its own MiXCR run on the PCR reads, TCRdb lists one record per CDR3 protein. The top ten clones hold roughly 5% of a sample with 440,000 or so distinct CDR3 sequences, approximately 11% of them seen once. The sequencing used PBMCs from the stem cell graft donor, collected from the stem cell graft. The receptors were sampled from a human donor who donated a stem cell graft to a child with acute myeloid leukemia.

Ten or more counts support this clonotype. The gene calls are TRBV29-1 and TRBJ1-1; unclear D gene. There are 11 residues in the CDR3. Trimming removed 3 bases from V and 1 base from J, with 3 bases in between. From germline, CDR1 is SQVTM and CDR2 ANQGSEA. This CDR3 reads CSVDPNTEAFF. In DNA form, the CDR3 reads TGCAGCGTTGACCCGAACACTGAAGCTTTCTTT.

This clonotype was picked up a small number of times. The V call is TRBV10-2, the J call TRBJ2-1, with TRBD2 matching over 15 bases. V shed 0 bases, J shed 9 bases, and the junction held 0 bases outside the gene matches. Germline V CDR1 and CDR2: WSHSY, SAAADI. CDR3 length equals 15 residues. CDR3 sequence reads: CASSESGLAGGEQFF. CDR3 DNA sequence: TGCGCCAGCAGTGAGTCGGGACTAGCGGGAGGTGAGCAGTTCTTC.

This clonotype was seen only a few times. J is TRBJ2-7 and V is TRBV20-1; weak D call: TRBD2 (5 bases). V was clipped by 0 bases and J by 2 bases, with 11 bases between them. Germline values: CDR1 DFQATT, CDR2 SNEGSKA (reference sequence). This CDR3 contains 14 residues. The chain's CDR3 is CSARDGGRPYEQYF. Written as DNA, the CDR3 is TGCAGTGCTAGAGACGGCGGGCGACCCTACGAGCAGTACTTC.

This clonotype was found many times. The chain recombines TRBV24-1 with TRBJ2-5; tentatively, D is TRBD2 (6 bases). The CDR3 covers 14 residues. Germline V CDR1 and CDR2: KGHDR, SFDVKD. V was trimmed by 2 bases and J by 3 bases, leaving 9 bases between them. The CDR3 region is CATSDSGTEETQYF. CDR3 bases: TGTGCCACCAGTGATTCTGGGACTGAAGAGACCCAGTACTTC.

This chain connects TRBV3-1 to TRBJ1-4, with 10 positions matching TRBD1. The germline V gene encodes CDR1 LGHDT and CDR2 YNNKEL (reference sequence). The junction had 10 bases not matched to a gene; V was cut back by 4 bases and J by 2 bases. The CDR3 totals 18 residues. The CDR3 nucleotides read TGTGCCAGCAGCCCGGGACAGGGGCCGGCACGGACTAATGAAAAACTGTTTTTT. Translation: CASSPGQGPARTNEKLFF.

V is TRBV7-2 and J is TRBJ2-3; 10 positions match TRBD2. CDR3 length: 12 amino acids. V shed 6 bases, J shed 11 bases, and the junction held 5 bases outside the gene matches. CDR1 is SGHTA and CDR2 is FQGNSA in the germline V gene. Here the CDR3 reads CASSTSGNMQYF. CDR3 bases: TGTGCCAGCAGTACTAGCGGGAACATGCAGTATTTT.

This clonotype was picked up many times. The genes are TRBV13 and TRBJ1-2, with TRBD1 matching over 8 bases. V trimming: 4 bases; J trimming: 3 bases; junction bases outside the gene matches: 4. Germline lookup yields CDR1 PRHDT and CDR2 FYEKMQ (reference sequence). This CDR3 region has 14 residues. In DNA form, the CDR3 reads TGTGCCAGCAGCTCCGGACAGGGCGACTATGGCTACACCTTC. Its protein is CASSSGQGDYGYTF.

This clonotype was seen many times. This chain joins TRBV20-1 and TRBJ1-5; the D gene is possibly TRBD1 (6 bases). This CDR3 has 14 residues. The germline V gene encodes CDR1 DFQATT and CDR2 SNEGSKA (reference sequence). V was clipped by 3 bases and J by 9 bases, with 18 bases between them. CDR3 loop: CSASPQGAQGPQHF. For the CDR3, the DNA is TGCAGTGCTAGTCCACAGGGCGCCCAAGGGCCCCAGCATTTT.

The CDR3 spells CSARTTGQVIANYGYTF. The CDR3 DNA reads TGCAGTGCTAGAACCACCGGACAGGTGATTGCTAACTATGGCTACACCTTC. The V gene is TRBV20-1, the J gene TRBJ1-2; 7 bases line up with TRBD1. Losses at the gene ends were 2 bases for V and 0 bases for J; bases not matched to a gene: 12. The CDR3 contains 17 residues. CDR1 is DFQATT and CDR2 is SNEGSKA in the germline V gene (reference sequence).

The V gene is TRBV21-1, the J gene TRBJ2-7. TRBV21-1 is shown as a pseudogene. The CDR3 has 15 amino acids. Here the CDR3 reads CASSKEEPSSYEQYF. The CDR3 DNA follows: TGTGCCAGCAGCAAAGAAGAACCCAGCTCCTACGAGCAGTACTTC.

CDR3 sequence: CASSHAGGPRSAKNIQYF. CDR3 in DNA: TGTGCCAGCAGCCATGCAGGGGGTCCACGGTCAGCCAAAAACATTCAGTACTTC. V and J are TRBV11-1 and TRBJ2-4; 7 nucleotides line up with TRBD1. The V segment lost 5 bases and the J segment 0 bases; nucleotides outside the gene matches: 13. CDR1 SGHAT and CDR2 FQDESV come from the germline V gene (reference sequence). The CDR3 consists of 18 residues.

This clonotype showed up many times. The V call is TRBV20-1, the J call TRBJ1-2; D unclear. The V gene's germline CDR1 is DFQATT and CDR2 SNEGSKA (reference sequence). The V gene lost 1 base and the J gene lost 5 bases, with 5 bases spanning the gap. The length of the CDR3 is 11 residues. The CDR3 DNA is TGCAGTGCTAGAGGTTCTTATGGCTACACCTTC. Translated, it gives CSARGSYGYTF.

The chain recombines TRBV6-1 with TRBJ1-2; tentatively, D is TRBD1 (6 bases). CDR1 is MNHNS and CDR2 is SASEGT in the germline V gene. Trimming shortened V by 6 bases and J by 0 bases, and 17 bases separated the two germline ends. This CDR3 region has 16 residues. In DNA form, the CDR3 reads TGTGCCAGCAGCCCCCAGTCGTCAGGGGCTAACTATGGCTACACCTTC. Its translation: CASSPQSSGANYGYTF.

This clonotype was observed a few times. The chain has TRBV20-1 and TRBJ1-2, with D tentatively TRBD1 (6 bases). V gave up 3 bases and J gave up 3 bases, with 17 bases separating them. This CDR3 region has 15 residues. Germline CDR1 is DFQATT and CDR2 is SNEGSKA (reference sequence). In DNA, the CDR3 is TGCAGTGCTAGTCCTGACCCGGACAGTGACTATGGCTACACCTTC. Amino acids: CSASPDPDSDYGYTF.

The CDR3 coding sequence is TGTGCCAGCAGCGTACTACAGGGCCGCTCGAACACCGGGGAGCTGTTTTTT. Its translation is CASSVLQGRSNTGELFF. V is TRBV7-2 and J is TRBJ2-2, with TRBD1 as a possible D gene (6 bases). The length of the CDR3 is 17 residues. V lost 5 bases and J 0 bases, leaving 16 bases between the germline ends. The germline V gene has CDR1 SGHTA and CDR2 FQGNSA. Using reference TRBV7-2 and TRBJ2-2 for the parts outside the CDR3, the full variable domain is GAGVSQSPSNKVTEKGKDVELRCDPISGHTALYWYRQSLGQGLEFLIYFQGNSAPDKSGLPSDRFSAERTGGSVSTLTIQRTQQEDSAVYLCASSVLQGRSNTGELFFGEGSRLTVL.

This clonotype was observed a few times. The chain carries TRBV29-1 and TRBJ1-1, with 7 bases lining up with TRBD1. Germline V gives CDR1 SQVTM, CDR2 ANQGSEA. With V trimmed by 5 bases and J by 5 bases, 11 bases remained unmatched. This CDR3 region has 14 residues. The CDR3 DNA follows: TGCAGCGTTAGCAGGGGGAATGGAAGAACTGAAGCTTTCTTT. Translation: CSVSRGNGRTEAFF.

This chain joins TRBV4-2 and TRBJ2-2; a weak D match, TRBD2 (6 bases). V lost 1 base and J lost 1, with 10 bases in between. Looked up from germline, CDR1 is LGHNA and CDR2 is YNFKEQ. The CDR3 consists of 16 residues. The CDR3 DNA follows: TGTGCCAGCAGCCAAGGGGTTAGCGGGAACACCGGGGAGCTGTTTTTT. The encoded protein is CASSQGVSGNTGELFF.

This clonotype appeared many times. The chain recombines TRBV7-2 with TRBJ2-5; 12 nucleotides line up with TRBD2. CDR3 size: 16 residues. Unmatched junction bases numbered 5, after V lost 5 bases and J lost 1 base. Per the germline V gene, CDR1 is SGHTA and CDR2 is FQGNSA. The CDR3 DNA reads as TGTGCCAGCAGCCTAACTAGCGGGGGGACCCAAGAGACCCAGTACTTC. This sequence encodes CASSLTSGGTQETQYF.